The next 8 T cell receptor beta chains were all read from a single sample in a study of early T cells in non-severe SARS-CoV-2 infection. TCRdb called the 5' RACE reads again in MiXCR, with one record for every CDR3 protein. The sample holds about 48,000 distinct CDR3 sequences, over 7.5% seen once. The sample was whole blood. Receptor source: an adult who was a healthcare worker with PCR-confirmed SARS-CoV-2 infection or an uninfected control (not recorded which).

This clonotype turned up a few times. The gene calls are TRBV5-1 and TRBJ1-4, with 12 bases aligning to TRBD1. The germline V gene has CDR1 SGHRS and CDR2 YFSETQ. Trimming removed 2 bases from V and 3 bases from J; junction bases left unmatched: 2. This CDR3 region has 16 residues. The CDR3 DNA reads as TGCGCCAGCAGCTTCCGGGACAGGGGGCCTAATGAAAAACTGTTTTTT. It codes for CASSFRDRGPNEKLFF.

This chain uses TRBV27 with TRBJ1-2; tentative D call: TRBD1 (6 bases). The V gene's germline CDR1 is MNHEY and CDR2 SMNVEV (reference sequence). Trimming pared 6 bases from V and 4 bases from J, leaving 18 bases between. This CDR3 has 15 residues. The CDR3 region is CASSQTLGQIYGYTF. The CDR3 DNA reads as TGTGCCAGCAGCCAAACCCTAGGACAGATCTATGGCTACACCTTC.

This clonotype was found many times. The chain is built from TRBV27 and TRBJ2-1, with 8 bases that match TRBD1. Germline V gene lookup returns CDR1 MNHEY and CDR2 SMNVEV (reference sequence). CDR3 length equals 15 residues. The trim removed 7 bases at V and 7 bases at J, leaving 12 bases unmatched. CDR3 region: CASIPTQGANNEQFF. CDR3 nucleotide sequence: TGTGCCAGCATCCCAACGCAGGGGGCTAATAATGAGCAGTTCTTC.

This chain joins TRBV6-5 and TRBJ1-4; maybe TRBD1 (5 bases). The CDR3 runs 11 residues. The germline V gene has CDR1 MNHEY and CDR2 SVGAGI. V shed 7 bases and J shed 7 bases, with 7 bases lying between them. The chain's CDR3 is CASKRGEKLFF. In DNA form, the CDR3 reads TGTGCCAGCAAAAGGGGTGAAAAACTGTTTTTT.

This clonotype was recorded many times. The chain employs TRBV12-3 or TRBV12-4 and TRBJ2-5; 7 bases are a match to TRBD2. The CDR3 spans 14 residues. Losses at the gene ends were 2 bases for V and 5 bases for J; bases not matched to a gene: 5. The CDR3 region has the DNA TGTGCCAGCAGTTTAATGGGGGGGATCGAGACCCAGTACTTC. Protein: CASSLMGGIETQYF.

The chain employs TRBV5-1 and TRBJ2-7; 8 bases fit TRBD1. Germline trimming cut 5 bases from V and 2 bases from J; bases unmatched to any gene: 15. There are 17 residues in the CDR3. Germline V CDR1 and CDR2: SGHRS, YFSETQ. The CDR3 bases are TGCGCCAGCAGGCCGGACACGCCACGGACAGGGCCCTACGAGCAGTACTTC. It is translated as CASRPDTPRTGPYEQYF.

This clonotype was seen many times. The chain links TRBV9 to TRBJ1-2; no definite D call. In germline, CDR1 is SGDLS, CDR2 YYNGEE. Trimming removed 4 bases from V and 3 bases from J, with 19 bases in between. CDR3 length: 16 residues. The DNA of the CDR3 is TGTGCCAGCAGCCTACGGGATCACCCGGGGTACTATGGCTACACCTTC. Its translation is CASSLRDHPGYYGYTF.

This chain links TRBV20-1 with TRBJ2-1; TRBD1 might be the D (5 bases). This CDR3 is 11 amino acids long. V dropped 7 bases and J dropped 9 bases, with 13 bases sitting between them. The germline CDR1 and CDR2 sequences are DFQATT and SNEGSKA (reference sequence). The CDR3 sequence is CSVSSDSEQFF. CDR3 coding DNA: TGCAGTGTCTCCAGCGACAGTGAGCAGTTCTTC.